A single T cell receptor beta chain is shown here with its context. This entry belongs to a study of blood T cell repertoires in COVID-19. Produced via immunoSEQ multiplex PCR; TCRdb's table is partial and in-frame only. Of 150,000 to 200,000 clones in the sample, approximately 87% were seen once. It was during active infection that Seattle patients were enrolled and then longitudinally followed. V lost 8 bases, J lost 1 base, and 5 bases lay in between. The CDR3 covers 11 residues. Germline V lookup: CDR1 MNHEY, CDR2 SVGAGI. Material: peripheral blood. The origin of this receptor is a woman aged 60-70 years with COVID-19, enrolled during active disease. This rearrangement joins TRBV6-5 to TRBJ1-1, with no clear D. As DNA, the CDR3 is TGTGCCAGCGAGGGGAACACTGAAGCTTTCTTT. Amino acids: CASEGNTEAFF.